Below, 27 T cell receptor beta chains from the same sample are listed, as sequenced in a study of graft-versus-host responses after intestinal transplantation (dated by TCRdb to the early 2020s). The time point label corresponds to: cells obtained before transplantation from donor or recipient. In mixed lymphocyte reactions, around 200,000 CFSE-labeled pre-transplant responders were plated with around 200,000 irradiated violet-dye-labeled stimulators and cultured for less than 7 days. Library generation was performed with the immunoSEQ multiplex PCR assay. In its TCRdb copy, this immuneACCESS table keeps in-frame sequences only and misses some clones. Where compared with another copy, unresolved V genes explain less than half of these, and the others have no known cause. The sample profile shows approximately 23,000 clones; 35% to 50% of them were found once. The ten biggest clones cover around 1.5% of the sample.

The input for sequencing was alloreactive CD8+ T cells from a mixed lymphocyte reaction culture, taken before transplantation. Per the publication, the cell subset or site label means: CFSE-low proliferating T cells sorted from roughly 6-day pre-transplant mixed lymphocyte reaction (GvH or HvG direction). The receptors come from a human patient who was an organ donor for intestinal transplantation.

V is TRBV7-4 and J is TRBJ1-1; 8 bases are shared with TRBD1. Germline V lookup: CDR1 SGHVT, CDR2 SQSDAQ. The CDR3 has 17 residues. Trimming removed 3 bases from V and 4 bases from J; junction bases left unmatched: 13. CDR3 DNA sequence: TGTGCCAGCAGCTTTCCACAGGGGGGAGATATCGGCACTGAAGCTTTCTTT. This codes for CASSFPQGGDIGTEAFF.

This clone showed up just a few times. CDR3 in amino acids: CASSLASTTGLGPEAFF. CDR3 DNA: TGCGCCAGCAGCTTGGCCTCAACAACAGGGTTGGGCCCTGAAGCTTTCTTT. The V gene is TRBV5-1, the J gene TRBJ1-1; possibly TRBD1 for D (6 bases). Trimming shortened V by 0 bases and J by 6 bases, and 21 bases separated the two germline ends. This CDR3 region has 17 residues. CDR1 SGHRS and CDR2 YFSETQ come from the germline V gene.

V is TRBV19 and J is TRBJ1-5; D is unresolved. Germline V gene lookup returns CDR1 LNHDA and CDR2 SQIVND (reference sequence). The V end was cut by 3 bases, the J end by 0 bases, with 9 bases between. The CDR3 is 15 residues long. CDR3 sequence reads: CASSISAYSNQPQHF. CDR3 sequence (DNA): TGTGCCAGTAGTATTTCAGCTTATAGCAATCAGCCCCAGCATTTT.

CDR3 bases: TGTGCCAGCAGCTTAGGGACAGGGGCCTACGAGCAGTACTTC. Translation: CASSLGTGAYEQYF. The chain uses TRBV11-2 and TRBJ2-7; TRBD1 agrees at 9 bases. With 1 base clipped from V and 2 bases from J, the junction kept 0 bases outside the gene matches. CDR3 length: 14 amino acids. CDR1 SGHAT and CDR2 FQNNGV come from the germline V gene.

This clone qualifies as medium-sized. This rearrangement joins TRBV4-1 to TRBJ2-7; no reliable D call. The CDR3 contains 18 residues. The V gene's germline CDR1 is MGHRA and CDR2 YSYEKL. V shed 0 bases and J shed 2 bases, with 20 bases lying between them. Here the CDR3 reads CASSQDLVMITVTYEQYF. The CDR3 DNA follows: TGCGCCAGCAGCCAAGATCTGGTAATGATTACCGTGACCTACGAGCAGTACTTC.

This clone showed up just a few times. The chain joins TRBV28 to TRBJ1-2; TRBD1 matches at 10 bases. CDR1 is MDHEN and CDR2 is SYDVKM in the germline V gene. The CDR3 spans 14 residues. Trimming took 6 bases from V and 4 from J; bases not matched to a gene: 5. The CDR3 here is CASSPRTGGYGYTF. The DNA of the CDR3 is TGTGCCAGCAGCCCTCGGACAGGGGGCTATGGCTACACCTTC.

The chain joins TRBV6-6 to TRBJ1-1, with no clear D. The CDR3 loop spans 15 amino acids. Per germline, CDR1 MNHNY and CDR2 SVGAGI (reference sequence). The ends were cut back, 0 bases at V and 4 bases at J, with 12 bases in the middle. In DNA, the CDR3 is TGTGCCAGCAGTTACTCGATCTTCGGGTTCACTGAAGCTTTCTTT. This encodes CASSYSIFGFTEAFF.

The V and J genes are TRBV7-9 and TRBJ2-5; 11 nucleotides align to TRBD1. CDR1 is SEHNR, CDR2 FQNEAQ, per germline (reference sequence). The CDR3 spans 14 residues. The junction had 1 base not matched to a gene; V was cut back by 5 bases and J by 2 bases. CDR3 sequence: CASSRDRGQETQYF. For the CDR3, the DNA is TGTGCCAGCAGCCGGGACAGGGGGCAAGAGACCCAGTACTTC.

A few counts support this clone. The chain recombines TRBV5-4 with TRBJ2-1; no firm D call. The CDR3 runs 12 residues. CDR1 and CDR2 from the germline V gene are SGHNT and YYREEE (reference sequence). The germline V and J ends were trimmed by 4 bases and 8 bases, with 10 bases remaining between them. The CDR3 DNA follows: TGTGCCAGCAGCCCCCCTGGGGATGAGCAGTTCTTC. Residues: CASSPPGDEQFF. Drawing the rest from reference TRBV5-4 and TRBJ2-1, the complete variable domain is ETGVTQSPTHLIKTRGQQVTLRCSSQSGHNTVSWYQQALGQGPQFIFQYYREEENGRGNFPPRFSGLQFPNYSSELNVNALELDDSALYLCASSPPGDEQFFGPGTRLTVL.

The CDR3 loop is CASSPPAFGSYNEQFF. Written as DNA, the CDR3 is TGTGCCAGCAGCCCACCGGCATTCGGATCCTACAATGAGCAGTTCTTC. The V call is TRBV7-9, the J call TRBJ2-1, with no clear D. This CDR3 comprises 16 residues. Trimming removed 5 bases at V and 1 base at J, with 15 bases between. Germline CDR1 SEHNR, CDR2 FQNEAQ (reference sequence).

This clone qualifies as medium-sized. The CDR3 DNA reads TGTGCCAGCAGCTCAGGGGGACTAGCCTACGAGCAGTACTTC. Amino acids: CASSSGGLAYEQYF. This chain links TRBV9 with TRBJ2-7, with D possibly TRBD2 on 8 matching bases. Trimming stripped 4 bases from V and 2 bases from J, with 13 bases between. This CDR3 is built from 14 residues. Germline V gene lookup returns CDR1 SGDLS and CDR2 YYNGEE.

This rearrangement joins TRBV6-5 to TRBJ1-1, with 9 bases lining up with TRBD1. J was trimmed by 3 bases and V by 3 bases; bases with no gene match: 5. Germline loops: CDR1 MNHEY, CDR2 SVGAGI. CDR3 length: 15 residues. This CDR3 is CASSYYRGLDTEAFF. The CDR3 region has the DNA TGTGCCAGCAGTTATTACAGGGGGCTGGACACTGAAGCTTTCTTT.

This rearrangement joins TRBV9 to TRBJ2-2; 7 bases are shared with TRBD1. Trimming cost V 0 bases and J 2 bases; bases outside gene matches: 1. The CDR3 totals 15 residues. The germline V gene encodes CDR1 SGDLS and CDR2 YYNGEE. CDR3 sequence reads: CASSVGGGNTGELFF. DNA of the CDR3: TGTGCCAGCAGCGTAGGAGGGGGCAACACCGGGGAGCTGTTTTTT.

This sequence joins TRBV9 and TRBJ1-4; D gene unclear. The CDR3 has 15 residues. Germline assignment: CDR1 SGDLS and CDR2 YYNGEE. The V gene lost 0 bases and the J gene lost 6 bases, with 12 bases spanning the gap. The DNA of the CDR3 is TGTGCCAGCAGCGTAGCTGGAACTGCTTATGAAAAACTGTTTTTT. Translation gives CASSVAGTAYEKLFF. The whole variable domain, filled in from reference TRBV9 and TRBJ1-4, reads DSGVTQTPKHLITATGQRVTLRCSPRSGDLSVYWYQQSLDQGLQFLIQYYNGEERAKGNILERFSAQQFPDLHSELNLSSLELGDSALYFCASSVAGTAYEKLFFGSGTQLSVL.

This clone was seen a handful of times. The chain couples TRBV4-2 to TRBJ2-2; D is ambiguous. Deletions cut 5 bases from V and 0 bases from J, with 10 bases between. The CDR3 has 15 amino acids. In germline, CDR1 is LGHNA, CDR2 YNFKEQ. The CDR3 DNA sequence: TGTGCCAGCAGCTCAGGAAATTCGAACACCGGGGAGCTGTTTTTT. Amino acid sequence: CASSSGNSNTGELFF.

V gene TRBV20-1 combines with J gene TRBJ2-5, with D maybe TRBD1 (6 bases). Gene TRBJ2-7 matches the end of the DNA better, so the J call may be wrong. This CDR3 is 11 amino acids long. CDR1 and CDR2 (germline): DFQATT, SNEGSKA (reference sequence). The CDR3 spells CSALQGPEQYF. The CDR3 nucleotides are TGCAGTGCCCTACAGGGACCCGAGCAGTACTTC.

The chain has TRBV9 and TRBJ2-5; D is possibly TRBD2 (6 bases). The CDR3 has 17 amino acids. Per the germline V gene, CDR1 is SGDLS and CDR2 is YYNGEE. Trimming removed 0 bases from V and 5 bases from J, with 20 bases in between. Here the CDR3 reads CASSVGFATGAGETQYF. DNA of the CDR3: TGTGCCAGCAGCGTAGGGTTTGCGACGGGAGCAGGGGAGACCCAGTACTTC.

The rearrangement joins TRBV27 to TRBJ2-7; weak D call: TRBD2 (6 bases). CDR1 is MNHEY, CDR2 SMNVEV, per germline (reference sequence). The V gene lost 3 bases and the J gene lost 3 bases, with 15 bases spanning the gap. CDR3 length: 15 residues. DNA for the CDR3: TGTGCCAGCAGTTTTGGGGCTAGCGCCAACTACGAGCAGTACTTC. Translated, it gives CASSFGASANYEQYF.

The V call is TRBV5-6, the J call TRBJ1-1; TRBD1 matches at 8 bases. Germline V lookup: CDR1 SGHDT, CDR2 YYEEEE. This CDR3 is 14 amino acids long. Losses at the gene ends were 3 bases for V and 6 bases for J; bases not matched to a gene: 7. CDR3 region: CASSWTGTRSEAFF. The CDR3 DNA sequence: TGTGCCAGCAGCTGGACAGGGACGAGGTCTGAAGCTTTCTTT.

This rearrangement joins TRBV5-1 to TRBJ2-7, with 10 bases that match TRBD1. The CDR3 is 16 amino acids. Germline V gene data show CDR1 as SGHRS and CDR2 as YFSETQ. Trimming at V came to 3 bases and at J to 6 bases, leaving 12 bases not matched to a gene. This CDR3 is CASSSGQGRSSGEQYF. The CDR3, as DNA: TGCGCCAGCAGCTCGGGACAGGGGCGCTCTTCGGGCGAGCAGTACTTC.

This clone was counted once. The chain couples TRBV19 to TRBJ2-5; 8 nucleotides align to TRBD2. V lost 3 bases, J lost 1 base, and 7 bases stayed unmatched. The germline V gene encodes CDR1 LNHDA and CDR2 SQIVND (reference sequence). The CDR3 sequence is 16 residues long. Here the CDR3 reads CASSIPAGAGQETQYF. The CDR3 region has the DNA TGTGCCAGTAGTATCCCAGCGGGAGCGGGCCAAGAGACCCAGTACTTC. The variable domain in full, with the rest retrieved from reference TRBV19 and TRBJ2-5, is DGGITQSPKYLFRKEGQNVTLSCEQNLNHDAMYWYRQDPGQGLRLIYYSQIVNDFQKGDIAEGYSVSREKKESFPLTVTSAQKNPTAFYLCASSIPAGAGQETQYFGPGTRLLVL.

The chain couples TRBV11-2 to TRBJ2-1; perhaps D is TRBD1 or TRBD2 (5 bases each). CDR1 is SGHAT, CDR2 FQNNGV, per germline. V gave up 6 bases and J gave up 5 bases, with 26 bases separating them. The CDR3 runs to 18 residues. The CDR3 region is CASSSEWGLARLDNEQFF. The CDR3, as DNA: TGTGCCAGCAGTTCAGAATGGGGCTTAGCGCGATTGGACAATGAGCAGTTCTTC.

The J gene is TRBJ2-7, the V gene TRBV9; 7 bases fit TRBD1. The J segment lost 0 bases and the V segment lost 4 bases, leaving 4 bases of the junction unmatched. This CDR3 has 14 amino acids. Germline CDR1 and CDR2: SGDLS and YYNGEE. DNA of the CDR3: TGTGCCAGCAGCCCAGGACAGGTCTCCTACGAGCAGTACTTC. This encodes CASSPGQVSYEQYF.

This clone showed up just a few times. The V call is TRBV7-2, the J call TRBJ2-2, with 8 bases matching TRBD1. V was pared by 1 base and J by 8 bases, with 9 bases of the junction left unmatched. The length of the CDR3 is 16 residues. The germline gives CDR1 SGHTA, CDR2 FQGNSA. The CDR3 loop reads CASSLVVTGTGGELFF. In DNA form, the CDR3 reads TGTGCCAGCAGCTTAGTGGTGACAGGGACAGGTGGGGAGCTGTTTTTT. The complete variable domain, with remaining parts taken from reference TRBV7-2 and TRBJ2-2, reads GAGVSQSPSNKVTEKGKDVELRCDPISGHTALYWYRQSLGQGLEFLIYFQGNSAPDKSGLPSDRFSAERTGGSVSTLTIQRTQQEDSAVYLCASSLVVTGTGGELFFGEGSRLTVL.

The chain links TRBV7-2 to TRBJ2-7; tentative D call: TRBD2 (5 bases). CDR1 and CDR2 from the germline V gene are SGHTA and FQGNSA. CDR3 length: 14 residues. V gave up 3 bases and J gave up 5 bases, with 14 bases separating them. CDR3 DNA sequence: TGTGCCAGCAGCTTCGTTGATTACGGGGACGAGCAGTACTTC. This sequence encodes CASSFVDYGDEQYF. Filled out from reference TRBV7-2 and TRBJ2-7, the complete variable domain reads GAGVSQSPSNKVTEKGKDVELRCDPISGHTALYWYRQSLGQGLEFLIYFQGNSAPDKSGLPSDRFSAERTGGSVSTLTIQRTQQEDSAVYLCASSFVDYGDEQYFGPGTRLTVT.

A few counts support this clone. V and J are TRBV7-9 and TRBJ2-5; D is undetermined. Germline V CDR1 and CDR2: SEHNR, FQNEAQ (reference sequence). Trimming took 5 bases from V and 9 from J, leaving 16 bases between them. The CDR3 is 13 amino acids. The DNA of the CDR3 is TGTGCCAGCAGCGGGCCCCCGCATGTCGCCCAGTACTTC. Its translation is CASSGPPHVAQYF.

The chain is built from TRBV13 and TRBJ2-7, with 14 positions matching TRBD2. The CDR3 is 16 amino acids. V was pared by 8 bases and J by 5 bases, with 11 bases of the junction left unmatched. CDR1 and CDR2 from the germline V gene are PRHDT and FYEKMQ (reference sequence). The CDR3 sequence is CASGPLGTSGGHEQYF. CDR3 bases: TGTGCCAGCGGGCCCCTTGGGACTAGCGGGGGTCACGAGCAGTACTTC. Complete variable domain (other parts from reference TRBV13 and TRBJ2-7): AAGVIQSPRHLIKEKRETATLKCYPIPRHDTVYWYQQGPGQDPQFLISFYEKMQSDKGSIPDRFSAQQFSDYHSELNMSSLELGDSALYFCASGPLGTSGGHEQYFGPGTRLTVT.